This T cell receptor beta chain emerged from a study of T cells in Graves' hyperthyroidism and ophthalmopathy. Study in general: Prior to any treatment, at the point of initial diagnosis, peripheral blood was collected.

The CDR3 sequence is 17 residues long. Germline V lookup: CDR1 MNHEY, CDR2 SMNVEV (reference sequence). Trimming cost V 7 bases and J 4 bases; bases outside gene matches: 17. Authors of the study amplified TCR beta CDR3 regions from RNA transcripts. First-round RT-PCR targeting the TCR CDR3 was performed with the HTBI primer set. MiXCR, run by TCRdb on the multiplex PCR reads, gives a single entry per CDR3 protein. The data hold some 650,000 distinct CDR3 sequences, with about a sixth observed a single time. A patient was excluded if there was uncontrolled infection, other autoimmune disease, pregnancy or lactation. This clonotype was seen only a few times.

This rearrangement joins TRBV27 to TRBJ1-1; 8 nucleotides line up with TRBD1. The sequence was collected from a woman aged 40-49 years with Graves' ophthalmopathy. Sequenced sample: blood. CDR3 sequence: CASIRTGKVGAATEAFF. For the CDR3, the DNA is TGTGCCAGCATTAGGACAGGGAAGGTCGGGGCGGCCACTGAAGCTTTCTTT.